This TCR beta chain was retrieved from a study of CD8+CD57+ T cells in acquired aplastic anemia. The wider study: Recorded DNA amounts for sorted CD4+ and CD8+ cells had an average of about 3.5 ug.

Study-level results: Patients shared approximately 30 CD8+ CDR3 sequences with controls.

Per germline, CDR1 SGDLS and CDR2 YYNGEE. This CDR3 has 13 residues. Trimming took 0 bases from V and 4 from J, leaving 7 bases between them. Selection for sequencing was limited to patients who had shown CD8+CD57+ cell expansion by flow cytometry. The patients all had a severe acquired aplastic anemia diagnosis. Patients had received no therapy at the time of blood sampling. For CDR3 and TCR beta VDJ profiling, genomic DNA was the template used. TCRdb independently ran MiXCR on the reads; one entry per CDR3 protein. Here the sample spans about 180,000 distinct CDR3 sequences, 63% being singletons. At least ten counts were recorded for this clonotype. What it binds is unknown.

The sequenced sample consisted of sorted CD4+, CD8+, or CD8+CD57+ T cells (not recorded which) from PBMCs. V gene TRBV9 combines with J gene TRBJ2-5, with D perhaps matching TRBD2 (6 bases). This TCR came from a human donor with aplastic anemia. CDR3 loop: CASSVVGGETQYF. CDR3 nucleotides: TGTGCCAGCAGCGTAGTGGGAGGAGAGACCCAGTACTTC.